The clone carrying this T cell receptor beta chain was counted between two and nine times. Antigen: not known. Together with a sample-barcoded 5' primer, a J-beta primer mix was included in a second PCR lasting about 7 to 11 cycles. In TCRdb, the 5' RACE reads were re-called with MiXCR into one record per CDR3 protein. The data hold over 1,500,000 distinct CDR3 sequences, with around half observed a single time. The CDR3 is 17 amino acids. Germline V gives CDR1 MGHDK, CDR2 SYGVNS. The V segment lost 1 base and the J segment 4 bases; nucleotides outside the gene matches: 5. Each sample used at least 6 million PBMCs. The data belong to a study of blood T cells in healthy people across ages. Study-wide results and caveats: Long-lived donors carried more naive CD4+ cells and greater diversity than aged donors.

Specimen: blood. The V call is TRBV25-1, the J call TRBJ2-3; 13 nucleotides line up with TRBD2. The receptor was isolated from a woman between 40 and 50 years old in good health. DNA of the CDR3: TGTGCCAGCAGTGAATCCCGACTAGCGGGGGGACCAGATACGCAGTATTTT. Protein: CASSESRLAGGPDTQYF.